The 21 T cell receptor beta chains below come from one sample, sequenced in a study of T cells in Graves' hyperthyroidism and ophthalmopathy. TCR beta CDR3 regions were amplified from RNA. Carried out on the TCR CDR3, a first-round RT-PCR used the HTBI primer set. One entry per CDR3 protein results from TCRdb running MiXCR on the multiplex PCR reads. The data show hundreds of thousands of distinct CDR3 sequences, with approximately 25% seen just once and around 10% held by the top ten. Sequencing was performed on blood. The receptors were sampled from a woman under 40 with Graves' ophthalmopathy.

In its sample, this clonotype was seen many times. The rearrangement links TRBV5-1 to TRBJ2-1; TRBD2 aligns across 10 bases. With 6 bases clipped from V and 9 bases from J, the junction kept 9 bases outside the gene matches. The length of the CDR3 is 14 residues. The germline V gene has CDR1 SGHRS and CDR2 YFSETQ. DNA for the CDR3: TGCGCCAGCATCCCGGGACTAGCGATAGGTGAGCAGTTCTTC. This codes for CASIPGLAIGEQFF.

Ten or more counts support this clonotype. This sequence joins TRBV18 and TRBJ1-2; TRBD1 agrees at 9 bases. Unmatched junction bases numbered 8, after V lost 0 bases and J lost 3 bases. Germline loops: CDR1 KGHSH, CDR2 LQKENI. There are 17 residues in the CDR3. The CDR3 DNA is TGTGCCAGCTCACCACCGGCGAAGACAGGGGGACACTATGGCTACACCTTC. Its translation: CASSPPAKTGGHYGYTF.

The chain joins TRBV10-3 to TRBJ2-7; 8 bases align to TRBD1. The trim removed 11 bases at V and 0 bases at J, leaving 9 bases unmatched. The CDR3 has 14 residues. Germline CDR1 reads ENHRY; CDR2 reads SYGVKD. This chain's CDR3 is CASRTGRDSYEQYF. The CDR3 DNA sequence: TGTGCCTCTCGGACAGGGCGGGACTCCTACGAGCAGTACTTC.

The chain couples TRBV2 to TRBJ2-5; possibly TRBD1 for D (5 bases). V lost 6 bases and J 5 bases, leaving 22 bases between the germline ends. Germline lookup yields CDR1 SNHLY and CDR2 FYNNEI. This CDR3 is 16 amino acids long. This CDR3 is CASSPQGRGFGETQYF. CDR3 coding DNA: TGTGCCAGCAGCCCCCAGGGAAGGGGCTTCGGGGAGACCCAGTACTTC.

This clonotype was detected only a few times. This chain links TRBV12-3 or TRBV12-4 with TRBJ1-2, with 7 bases fitting TRBD1. This CDR3 comprises 16 residues. V lost 4 bases and J lost 0; bases outside the gene matches: 8. CDR3 amino acids: CASSSDQDRTNYGYTF. CDR3 coding DNA: TGTGCCAGCAGTTCAGATCAGGACAGGACTAACTATGGCTACACCTTC.

This clonotype was counted a few times. The V call is TRBV29-1, the J call TRBJ2-5; tentatively, D is TRBD2 (5 bases). Germline V CDR1 and CDR2: SQVTM, ANQGSEA. Trimming cost V 0 bases and J 7 bases, with 18 bases left between them. There are 15 residues in the CDR3. The CDR3 loop is CSVEDRVATEGTQYF. The CDR3 DNA reads as TGCAGCGTTGAAGATCGGGTAGCCACCGAGGGGACCCAGTACTTC. Using reference TRBV29-1 and TRBJ2-5 for the parts outside the CDR3, the full variable domain is SAVISQKPSRDICQRGTSLTIQCQVDSQVTMMFWYRQQPGQSLTLIATANQGSEATYESGFVIDKFPISRPNLTFSTLTVSNMSPEDSSIYLCSVEDRVATEGTQYFGPGTRLLVL.

This clonotype appeared many times. The chain recombines TRBV2 with TRBJ1-1; the match to TRBD1 covers 8 bases. The CDR3 is 12 residues long. Germline-derived CDR1 and CDR2 are SNHLY and FYNNEI. The ends lost 4 bases at V and 12 bases at J; junction bases unmatched: 7. CDR3 bases: TGTGCCAGCAGTGTCGGTGACAGGGGTTCTTTCTTT. Translated: CASSVGDRGSFF.

This clonotype was seen a few times. The chain links TRBV12-3 or TRBV12-4 to TRBJ1-1, with D unresolved. Trimming removed 3 bases at V and 5 bases at J, with 13 bases between. The CDR3 has 14 residues. The chain's CDR3 is CASSFEARGTEAFF. As DNA, the CDR3 is TGTGCCAGCAGTTTCGAGGCAAGAGGGACTGAAGCTTTCTTT.

J is TRBJ2-7 and V is TRBV30, with TRBD1 as a possible D gene (5 bases). This CDR3 spans 13 amino acids. V gave up 4 bases and J gave up 7 bases, with 17 bases separating them. Germline V gene lookup returns CDR1 GTSNPN and CDR2 SVGIG (reference sequence). The CDR3 DNA is TGTGCCTGGACGGAAGGGTCCCCAGGGGAGCAGTACTTC. Translation gives CAWTEGSPGEQYF. The variable domain in full, with the rest retrieved from reference TRBV30 and TRBJ2-7, is SQTIHQWPATLVQPVGSPLSLECTVEGTSNPNLYWYRQAAGRGLQLLFYSVGIGQISSEVPQNLSASRPQDRQFILSSKKLLLSDSGFYLCAWTEGSPGEQYFGPGTRLTVT.

This chain joins TRBV6-2 or TRBV6-3 and TRBJ2-5; TRBD2 agrees at 11 bases. The CDR3 is made up of 19 amino acids. Germline trimming cut 0 bases from V and 2 bases from J; bases unmatched to any gene: 11. CDR1 and CDR2 from the germline V gene are MNHEY and SVGEGT. The CDR3, as DNA: TGTGCCAGCAGTTACTCGGTTAAGGATCTAGCGGGAGGACAAGAGACCCAGTACTTC. Translating it yields CASSYSVKDLAGGQETQYF.

Many counts were recorded for this clonotype. This chain connects TRBV11-2 to TRBJ2-7; 7 bases map to TRBD1. With 1 base clipped from V and 4 bases from J, the junction kept 10 bases outside the gene matches. This CDR3 region has 16 residues. The germline V gene has CDR1 SGHAT and CDR2 FQNNGV. In DNA form, the CDR3 reads TGTGCCAGCAGCTTAGTTTCTCTCTCGGACAGGTACGAGCAGTACTTC. Residues: CASSLVSLSDRYEQYF.

The chain recombines TRBV20-1 with TRBJ2-7; D is ambiguous. Looked up from germline, CDR1 is DFQATT and CDR2 is SNEGSKA (reference sequence). The germline V and J ends were trimmed by 3 bases and 6 bases, with 6 bases remaining between them. The CDR3 contains 10 residues. The CDR3 loop reads CSARALEQYF. For the CDR3, the DNA is TGCAGTGCTAGGGCCCTCGAGCAGTACTTC.

This clonotype has a handful of counts. The CDR3 bases are TGTGCCAGCAGCTGGACTCATCAGGGCACTGAAGCTTTCTTT. Amino acid sequence: CASSWTHQGTEAFF. This sequence joins TRBV12-3 or TRBV12-4 and TRBJ1-1, with D maybe TRBD1 (5 bases). CDR3 length: 14 residues. The ends were cut back, 6 bases at V and 4 bases at J, with 15 bases in the middle.

The rearrangement uses TRBV6-1 and TRBJ2-2, with TRBD2 matching 11 bases. Trimming removed 8 bases from V and 2 bases from J; junction bases left unmatched: 4. This CDR3 spans 15 amino acids. Germline V gene lookup returns CDR1 MNHNS and CDR2 SASEGT. CDR3 coding DNA: TGTGCCAGCGTCCTAGCGGGGGGTAACACCGGGGAGCTGTTTTTT. This sequence encodes CASVLAGGNTGELFF.

V is TRBV30 and J is TRBJ2-5, with a weak D call TRBD1 (6 bases). Germline V CDR1 and CDR2: GTSNPN, SVGIG (reference sequence). Trimming cost V 0 bases and J 2 bases, with 10 bases left between them. This CDR3 spans 14 amino acids. The CDR3 DNA is TGTGCCTGGAGTGTAGGGACACATCAAGAGACCCAGTACTTC. It yields the protein CAWSVGTHQETQYF.

The rearrangement links TRBV6-1 to TRBJ1-1; 7 bases map to TRBD1. CDR1 is MNHNS, CDR2 SASEGT, per germline. J gave up 10 bases and V 5 bases, and 13 bases lay outside the gene matches. CDR3 length: 14 residues. Here the CDR3 reads CASSPDRVGTGAFF. The CDR3 DNA sequence: TGTGCCAGCAGTCCCGACAGGGTTGGGACGGGAGCTTTCTTT.

The genes are TRBV12-3 or TRBV12-4 and TRBJ1-1, with 8 bases aligning to TRBD1. With V trimmed by 5 bases and J by 6 bases, 8 bases remained unmatched. The CDR3 length is 14 residues. CDR3: CASSIGGQDAEAFF. CDR3 nucleotides: TGTGCCAGCAGTATAGGGGGACAGGACGCTGAAGCTTTCTTT.

This clonotype appeared a few times. V is TRBV9 and J is TRBJ2-5; 10 nucleotides agree with TRBD2. J lost 4 bases, V lost 0 bases, and 6 bases had no gene match. CDR3 length: 16 residues. Germline V gives CDR1 SGDLS, CDR2 YYNGEE. The CDR3 nucleotides are TGTGCCAGCAGCGTAGGTGGACTAGCGGTTTCAGAGACCCAGTACTTC. Protein sequence: CASSVGGLAVSETQYF. Full variable domain (missing parts from reference TRBV9 and TRBJ2-5): DSGVTQTPKHLITATGQRVTLRCSPRSGDLSVYWYQQSLDQGLQFLIQYYNGEERAKGNILERFSAQQFPDLHSELNLSSLELGDSALYFCASSVGGLAVSETQYFGPGTRLLVL.

Concerning this clonotype: An end of the junction differs from the germline gene, which may be a read error. The V and J genes are TRBV6-1 and TRBJ2-7; TRBD1 matches 7 bases. CDR3 length: 11 amino acids. CDR1 and CDR2 from the germline V gene are MNHNS and SASEGT. CDR3 in DNA: TGTGCCAGCAGTGAAGCGGAAGGGGACAGATTC. This gives the protein CASSEAEGDRF.

This clonotype was seen many times. V and J are TRBV12-3 or TRBV12-4 and TRBJ1-5; D gene unclear. There are 15 residues in the CDR3. Between the trimmed V and J ends, which lost 1 base and 0 bases, there was a span of 7 bases. This chain's CDR3 is CASSLDPDSNQPQHF. The CDR3 coding sequence is TGTGCCAGCAGTTTAGATCCAGATAGCAATCAGCCCCAGCATTTT.

The chain carries TRBV7-3 and TRBJ2-2; 9 bases map to TRBD1. From germline, CDR1 is SGHTA and CDR2 FQGTGA. The V segment lost 7 bases and the J segment 6 bases; nucleotides outside the gene matches: 6. There are 14 residues in the CDR3. CDR3 DNA sequence: TGTGCCAGCAAAAGGACAGGGGACGCCGGGGAGCTGTTTTTT. This gives the protein CASKRTGDAGELFF.